The 19 T cell receptor beta chains below were found in one sample sequenced in a study of identical twins. Each CDR3 protein is one row after TCRdb ran MiXCR on the 5' RACE reads. The repertoire includes fewer than 550,000 distinct CDR3 sequences, roughly 15% of them detected once, and roughly 0.43% sits in the top ten. Separately, the same data were catalogued under a study of yellow fever vaccine responses in identical twins.

The sequenced sample consisted of CD4+ T cells sorted from blood. The source is a woman aged 18-35 years in good health.

The CDR3 region is CASSTTAGSFNEQFF. For the CDR3, the DNA is TGTGCCAGCAGCACCACAGCCGGGTCGTTCAATGAGCAGTTCTTC. The V gene is TRBV3-1, the J gene TRBJ2-1; D remains ambiguous. V was trimmed by 5 bases and J by 6 bases, leaving 17 bases between them. The CDR3 loop spans 15 amino acids. Germline-derived CDR1 and CDR2 are LGHDT and YNNKEL (reference sequence).

This clonotype was detected only a few times. This CDR3 is CASSPRVTANTGELFF. CDR3 nucleotide sequence: TGTGCCAGCAGCCCTCGGGTCACCGCGAACACCGGGGAGCTGTTTTTT. The chain combines TRBV3-1 with TRBJ2-2; D gene unclear. The ends were cut back, 4 bases at V and 0 bases at J, with 12 bases in the middle. This CDR3 is 16 amino acids long. Per the germline V gene, CDR1 is LGHDT and CDR2 is YNNKEL (reference sequence).

The V call is TRBV9, the J call TRBJ2-1, with D uncertain. This CDR3 is built from 16 residues. Germline V gives CDR1 SGDLS, CDR2 YYNGEE. The germline V and J ends were trimmed by 0 bases and 0 bases, with 10 bases remaining between them. The CDR3 nucleotides are TGTGCCAGCAGCGTAGAGTTGAGCTTCTCCTACAATGAGCAGTTCTTC. Its translation: CASSVELSFSYNEQFF.

This chain links TRBV7-2 with TRBJ2-1, with 7 bases identical to TRBD2. The V gene end was trimmed by 5 bases and the J gene end by 0 bases; junction bases not matched to a gene: 7. The CDR3 runs 16 residues. Germline-derived CDR1 and CDR2 are SGHTA and FQGNSA. DNA of the CDR3: TGTGCCAGCAGCCACGGTCCGGGGGGCTCCTACAATGAGCAGTTCTTC. This sequence encodes CASSHGPGGSYNEQFF.

Only a few counts were recorded for this clonotype. The chain employs TRBV29-1 and TRBJ2-4; possibly TRBD1 for D (5 bases). The CDR3 has 16 amino acids. CDR1 and CDR2 (germline): SQVTM, ANQGSEA. Deletions cut 7 bases from V and 0 bases from J, with 19 bases between. CDR3 sequence: CSARVAGNIAKNIQYF. CDR3 sequence (DNA): TGCAGCGCCCGGGTGGCAGGGAATATAGCCAAAAACATTCAGTACTTC.

The V gene is TRBV25-1, the J gene TRBJ1-1; D not certain. The CDR3 contains 15 residues. V lost 2 bases, J lost 1 base, and 11 bases lay in between. The germline V gene has CDR1 MGHDK and CDR2 SYGVNS. The CDR3: CASSEISPQNTEAFF. The CDR3 DNA follows: TGTGCCAGCAGTGAAATCTCACCTCAGAACACTGAAGCTTTCTTT.

This rearrangement joins TRBV13 to TRBJ2-2; tentatively, D is TRBD1 (5 bases). Trimming took 3 bases from V and 6 from J, leaving 17 bases between them. CDR3 length: 16 amino acids. The germline gives CDR1 PRHDT, CDR2 FYEKMQ (reference sequence). The CDR3 DNA sequence: TGTGCCAGCAGCTTTCCCGACAGTTCAGGATCCGGGGAGCTGTTTTTT. Encoded protein: CASSFPDSSGSGELFF. Full variable domain (missing parts from reference TRBV13 and TRBJ2-2): AAGVIQSPRHLIKEKRETATLKCYPIPRHDTVYWYQQGPGQDPQFLISFYEKMQSDKGSIPDRFSAQQFSDYHSELNMSSLELGDSALYFCASSFPDSSGSGELFFGEGSRLTVL.

This chain links TRBV3-1 with TRBJ1-1; no clear D. The length of the CDR3 is 15 residues. Germline V CDR1 and CDR2: LGHDT, YNNKEL (reference sequence). Trimming shortened V by 0 bases and J by 4 bases, and 12 bases separated the two germline ends. In DNA form, the CDR3 reads TGTGCCAGCAGCCAAGATGGTTCCCAGCTCACTGAAGCTTTCTTT. Translation gives CASSQDGSQLTEAFF.

This clonotype was recorded many times. The chain uses TRBV5-1 and TRBJ1-2, with D possibly being TRBD1 (6 bases). From germline, CDR1 is SGHRS and CDR2 YFSETQ. The CDR3 loop spans 16 amino acids. Trimming pared 0 bases from V and 0 bases from J, leaving 12 bases between. CDR3 coding DNA: TGCGCCAGCAGCTTGGTTTATCCAGGGGCTAACTATGGCTACACCTTC. The encoded protein is CASSLVYPGANYGYTF.

There are a few counts of this clonotype. This chain links TRBV10-1 with TRBJ2-4; unclear D gene. The CDR3 loop spans 11 amino acids. From germline, CDR1 is WNHNN and CDR2 SYGVQD (reference sequence). The V end was cut by 3 bases, the J end by 8 bases, with 5 bases between. The DNA for the CDR3 is TGCGCCAGCAGTGATGGAGACATTCAGTACTTC. Translating it yields CASSDGDIQYF.

This clonotype was observed many times. This chain joins TRBV4-1 and TRBJ2-1, with 9 bases lining up with TRBD1. This CDR3 has 14 amino acids. In germline, CDR1 is MGHRA, CDR2 YSYEKL. V trimming: 0 bases; J trimming: 10 bases; junction bases outside the gene matches: 4. The CDR3 DNA is TGCGCCAGCAGCCAAGAAAACAGGGGGCTCGAGCAGTTCTTC. Residues: CASSQENRGLEQFF.

The V and J genes are TRBV27 and TRBJ2-2, with a possible D match to TRBD2 (5 bases). Germline V gene lookup returns CDR1 MNHEY and CDR2 SMNVEV (reference sequence). The CDR3 length is 14 residues. Trimming cost V 7 bases and J 6 bases, with 15 bases left between them. CDR3 protein: CASTGEMGSGELFF. The CDR3 DNA is TGTGCCAGCACCGGGGAGATGGGGTCCGGGGAGCTGTTTTTT.

This clonotype was seen more than once but under ten times. The rearrangement joins TRBV20-1 to TRBJ2-3; 8 bases map to TRBD2. V trimming: 5 bases; J trimming: 5 bases; junction bases outside the gene matches: 15. CDR1 and CDR2 from the germline V gene are DFQATT and SNEGSKA (reference sequence). CDR3 size: 16 residues. CDR3 amino acids: CSADVQSGGPVDTQYF. The CDR3 DNA is TGCAGTGCTGACGTCCAGAGCGGGGGTCCCGTAGATACGCAGTATTTT.

A few counts support this clonotype. This sequence joins TRBV10-2 and TRBJ2-3; a possible D gene is TRBD1 (6 bases). Trimming removed 3 bases from V and 5 bases from J, with 12 bases in between. Germline lookup yields CDR1 WSHSY and CDR2 SAAADI. This CDR3 contains 14 residues. The CDR3 sequence is CASSDTGQLDTQYF. CDR3 sequence (DNA): TGCGCCAGCAGTGATACCGGACAGTTAGATACGCAGTATTTT.

DNA of the CDR3: TGTGCCAGCAGGACTCCCGACCGCTACGAGCAGTACTTC. Its protein product is CASRTPDRYEQYF. The chain is built from TRBV28 and TRBJ2-7; D unresolved. This CDR3 has 13 residues. V shed 6 bases and J shed 3 bases, with 12 bases lying between them. The germline V gene has CDR1 MDHEN and CDR2 SYDVKM.

The chain uses TRBV5-1 and TRBJ2-5; D is perhaps TRBD1 or TRBD2 (7 bases each). V was shortened by 4 bases and J by 3 bases, with 19 bases between the two germline ends. Germline loops: CDR1 SGHRS, CDR2 YFSETQ. CDR3 length: 16 residues. Written as DNA, the CDR3 is TGCGCCAGCAGCCTATCCCCAGGGGGGGGGGAAGAGACCCAGTACTTC. Amino acids: CASSLSPGGGEETQYF.

The V gene is TRBV9, the J gene TRBJ2-2, with 10 bases that match TRBD1. The germline CDR1 and CDR2 sequences are SGDLS and YYNGEE. This CDR3 spans 16 amino acids. V trimming: 1 base; J trimming: 6 bases; junction bases outside the gene matches: 6. The CDR3 sequence is CASSVSGQGMPGELFF. CDR3 DNA sequence: TGTGCCAGCAGCGTATCGGGACAGGGGATGCCCGGGGAGCTGTTTTTT.

This chain joins TRBV12-3 or TRBV12-4 and TRBJ2-7; 11 nucleotides match TRBD2. V was pared by 5 bases and J by 0 bases, with 3 bases of the junction left unmatched. The CDR3 is 15 amino acids. The CDR3 bases are TGTGCCAGCAGTACGACTAGCGGGACCTCCTACGAGCAGTACTTC. Residues: CASSTTSGTSYEQYF.

V gene TRBV6-1 combines with J gene TRBJ2-1, with 11 bases matching TRBD2. Germline CDR1 is MNHNS and CDR2 is SASEGT. The CDR3 contains 15 residues. The junction had 12 bases not matched to a gene; V was cut back by 7 bases and J by 10 bases. Written as DNA, the CDR3 is TGTGCCAGCACCACACCGGGTACTAGCGGGAGAGAGCAGTTCTTC. It encodes CASTTPGTSGREQFF.